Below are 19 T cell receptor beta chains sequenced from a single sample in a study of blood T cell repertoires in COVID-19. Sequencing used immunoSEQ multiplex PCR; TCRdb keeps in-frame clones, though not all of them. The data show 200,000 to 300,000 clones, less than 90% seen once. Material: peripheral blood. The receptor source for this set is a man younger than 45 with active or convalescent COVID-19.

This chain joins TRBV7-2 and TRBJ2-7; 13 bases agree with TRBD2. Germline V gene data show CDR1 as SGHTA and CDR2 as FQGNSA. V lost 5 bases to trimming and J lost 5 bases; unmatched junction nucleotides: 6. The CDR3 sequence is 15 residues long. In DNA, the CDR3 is TGTGCCAGCAGCATCGGACTAGCGGGGGCGGACGAGCAGTACTTC. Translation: CASSIGLAGADEQYF.

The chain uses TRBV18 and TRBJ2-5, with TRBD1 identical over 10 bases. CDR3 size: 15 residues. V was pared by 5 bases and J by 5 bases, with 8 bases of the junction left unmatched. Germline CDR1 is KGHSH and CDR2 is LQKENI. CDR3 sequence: CASSTRTGGRETQYF. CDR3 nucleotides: TGTGCCAGCTCAACCCGGACAGGGGGTCGCGAGACCCAGTACTTC.

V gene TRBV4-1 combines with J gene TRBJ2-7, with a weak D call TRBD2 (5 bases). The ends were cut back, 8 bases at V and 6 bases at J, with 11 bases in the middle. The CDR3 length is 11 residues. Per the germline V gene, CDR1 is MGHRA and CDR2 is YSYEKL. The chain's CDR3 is CASFGEGEQYF. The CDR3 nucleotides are TGCGCCAGCTTCGGCGAGGGCGAGCAGTACTTC.

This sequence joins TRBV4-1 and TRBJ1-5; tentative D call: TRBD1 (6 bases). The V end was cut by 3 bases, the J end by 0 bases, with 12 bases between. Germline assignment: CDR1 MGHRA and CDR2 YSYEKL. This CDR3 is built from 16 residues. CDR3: CASSQAQGYSNQPQHF. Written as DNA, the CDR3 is TGCGCCAGCAGCCAGGCCCAGGGGTATAGCAATCAGCCCCAGCATTTT.

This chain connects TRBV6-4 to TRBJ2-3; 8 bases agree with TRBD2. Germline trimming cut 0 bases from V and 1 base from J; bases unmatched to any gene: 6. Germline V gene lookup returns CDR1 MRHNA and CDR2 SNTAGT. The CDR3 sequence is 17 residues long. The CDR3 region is CASSDSSGGTGTDTQYF. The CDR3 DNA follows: TGTGCCAGCAGTGACTCGAGCGGGGGAACGGGCACAGATACGCAGTATTTT.

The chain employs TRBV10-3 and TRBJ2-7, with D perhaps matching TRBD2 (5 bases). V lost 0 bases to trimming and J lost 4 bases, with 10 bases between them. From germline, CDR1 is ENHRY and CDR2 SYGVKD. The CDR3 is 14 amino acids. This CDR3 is CAISESLRVYEQYF. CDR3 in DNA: TGTGCCATCAGTGAGTCTTTGCGGGTGTACGAGCAGTACTTC.

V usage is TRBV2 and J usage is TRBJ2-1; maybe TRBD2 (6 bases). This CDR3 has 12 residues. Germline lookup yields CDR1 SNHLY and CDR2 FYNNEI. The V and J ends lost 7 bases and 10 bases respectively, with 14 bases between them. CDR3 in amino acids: CASMGDSREQFF. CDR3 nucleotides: TGTGCCAGCATGGGGGACTCGCGGGAGCAGTTCTTC. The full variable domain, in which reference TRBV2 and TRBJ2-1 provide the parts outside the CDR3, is EPEVTQTPSHQVTQMGQEVILRCVPISNHLYFYWYRQILGQKVEFLVSFYNNEISEKSEIFDDQFSVERPDGSNFTLKIRSTKLEDSAMYFCASMGDSREQFFGPGTRLTVL.

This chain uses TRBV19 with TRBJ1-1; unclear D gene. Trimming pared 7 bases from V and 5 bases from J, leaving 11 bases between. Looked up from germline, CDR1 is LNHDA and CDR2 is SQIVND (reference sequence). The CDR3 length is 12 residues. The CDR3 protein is CASTPGGTEAFF. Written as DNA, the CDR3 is TGTGCCAGTACCCCCGGAGGGACTGAAGCTTTCTTT.

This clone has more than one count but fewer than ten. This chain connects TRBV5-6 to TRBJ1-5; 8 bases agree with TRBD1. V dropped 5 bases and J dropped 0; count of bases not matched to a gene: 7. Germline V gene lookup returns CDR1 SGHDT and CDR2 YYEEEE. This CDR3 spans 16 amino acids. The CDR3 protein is CASSKKTGASNQPQHF. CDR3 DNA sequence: TGTGCCAGCAGTAAAAAGACAGGGGCTAGCAATCAGCCCCAGCATTTT.

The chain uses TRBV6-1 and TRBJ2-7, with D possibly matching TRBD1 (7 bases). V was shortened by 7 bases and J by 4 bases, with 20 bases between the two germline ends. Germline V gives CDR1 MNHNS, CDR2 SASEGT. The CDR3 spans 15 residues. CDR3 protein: CASTGGGRVEYEQYF. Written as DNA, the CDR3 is TGTGCCAGCACCGGAGGGGGCAGGGTGGAGTACGAGCAGTACTTC.

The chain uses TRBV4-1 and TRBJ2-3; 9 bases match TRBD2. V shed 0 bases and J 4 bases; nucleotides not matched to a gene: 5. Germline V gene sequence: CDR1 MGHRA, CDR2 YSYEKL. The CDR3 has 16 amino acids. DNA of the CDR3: TGCGCCAGCAGCCAAGATTCCGGCGGGGGGGCAGATACGCAGTATTTT. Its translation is CASSQDSGGGADTQYF.

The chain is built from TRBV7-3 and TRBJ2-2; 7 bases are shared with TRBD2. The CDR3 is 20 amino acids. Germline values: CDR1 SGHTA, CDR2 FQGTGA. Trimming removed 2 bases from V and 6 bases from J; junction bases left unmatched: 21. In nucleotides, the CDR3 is TGTGCCAGCAGCTTATTGCCTCCGGGACTGGCGGGGGTTGTACCCGGGGAGCTGTTTTTT. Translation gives CASSLLPPGLAGVVPGELFF.

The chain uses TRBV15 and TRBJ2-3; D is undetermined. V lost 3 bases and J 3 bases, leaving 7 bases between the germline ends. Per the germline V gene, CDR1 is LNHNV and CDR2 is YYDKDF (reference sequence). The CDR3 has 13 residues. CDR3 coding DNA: TGTGCCACCAGCAGTAGTACTACAGATACGCAGTATTTT. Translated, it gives CATSSSTTDTQYF.

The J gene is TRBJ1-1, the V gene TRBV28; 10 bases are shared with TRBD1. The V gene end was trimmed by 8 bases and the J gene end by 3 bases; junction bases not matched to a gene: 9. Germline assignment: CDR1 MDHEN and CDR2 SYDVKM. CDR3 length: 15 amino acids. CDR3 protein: CASLLPGQGHTEAFF. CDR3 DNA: TGTGCCAGCCTATTACCGGGACAGGGGCACACTGAAGCTTTCTTT.

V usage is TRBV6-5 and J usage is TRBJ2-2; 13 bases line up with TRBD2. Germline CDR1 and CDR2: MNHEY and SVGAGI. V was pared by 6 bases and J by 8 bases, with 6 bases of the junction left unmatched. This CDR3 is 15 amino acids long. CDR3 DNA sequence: TGTGCCAGCAGGCGGACTAGCGGGGGAGGGGGGGAGCTGTTTTTT. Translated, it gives CASRRTSGGGGELFF.

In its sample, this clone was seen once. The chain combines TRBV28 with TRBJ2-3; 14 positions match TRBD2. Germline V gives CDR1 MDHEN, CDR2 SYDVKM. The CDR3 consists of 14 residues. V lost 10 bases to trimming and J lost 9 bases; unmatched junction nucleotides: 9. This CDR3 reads CATLTSGRVGTQYF. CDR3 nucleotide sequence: TGTGCCACCCTGACTAGCGGGAGGGTTGGAACGCAGTATTTT.

As DNA, the CDR3 is TGCGCCAGCAGCCAAGGGCAGTTGACGGGAGGCTACACCTTC. Translation gives CASSQGQLTGGYTF. The gene calls are TRBV4-1 and TRBJ1-2; D not certain. The CDR3 covers 14 residues. V lost 1 base to trimming and J lost 8 bases, with 14 bases between them. Germline CDR1 MGHRA, CDR2 YSYEKL.

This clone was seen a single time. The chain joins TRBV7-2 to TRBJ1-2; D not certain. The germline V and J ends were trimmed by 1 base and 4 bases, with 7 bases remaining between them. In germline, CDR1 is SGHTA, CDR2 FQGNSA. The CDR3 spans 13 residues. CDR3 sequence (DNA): TGTGCCAGCAGCTTAGACGGGATCTATGGCTACACCTTC. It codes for CASSLDGIYGYTF.

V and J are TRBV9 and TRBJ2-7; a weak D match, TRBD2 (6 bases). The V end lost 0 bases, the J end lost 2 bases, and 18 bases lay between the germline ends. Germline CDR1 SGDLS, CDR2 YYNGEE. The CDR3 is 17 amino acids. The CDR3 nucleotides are TGTGCCAGCAGCGTAGGGGGGACTCAGCGTGAACCCTACGAGCAGTACTTC. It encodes CASSVGGTQREPYEQYF.